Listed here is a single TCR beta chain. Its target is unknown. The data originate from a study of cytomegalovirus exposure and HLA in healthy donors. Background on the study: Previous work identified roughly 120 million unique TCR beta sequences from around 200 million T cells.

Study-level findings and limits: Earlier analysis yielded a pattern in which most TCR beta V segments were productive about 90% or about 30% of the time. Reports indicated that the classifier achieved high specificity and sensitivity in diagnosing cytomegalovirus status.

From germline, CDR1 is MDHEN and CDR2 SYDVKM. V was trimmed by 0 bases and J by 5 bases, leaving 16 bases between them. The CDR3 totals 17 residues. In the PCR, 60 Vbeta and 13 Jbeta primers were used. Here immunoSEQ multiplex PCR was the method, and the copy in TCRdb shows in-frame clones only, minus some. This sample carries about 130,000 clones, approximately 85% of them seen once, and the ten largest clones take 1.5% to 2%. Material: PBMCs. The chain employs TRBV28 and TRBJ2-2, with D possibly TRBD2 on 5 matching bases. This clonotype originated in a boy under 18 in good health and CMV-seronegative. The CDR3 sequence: CASSLWDGIPRTGELFF. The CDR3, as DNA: TGTGCCAGCAGTTTATGGGACGGGATCCCGAGGACCGGGGAGCTGTTTTTT.